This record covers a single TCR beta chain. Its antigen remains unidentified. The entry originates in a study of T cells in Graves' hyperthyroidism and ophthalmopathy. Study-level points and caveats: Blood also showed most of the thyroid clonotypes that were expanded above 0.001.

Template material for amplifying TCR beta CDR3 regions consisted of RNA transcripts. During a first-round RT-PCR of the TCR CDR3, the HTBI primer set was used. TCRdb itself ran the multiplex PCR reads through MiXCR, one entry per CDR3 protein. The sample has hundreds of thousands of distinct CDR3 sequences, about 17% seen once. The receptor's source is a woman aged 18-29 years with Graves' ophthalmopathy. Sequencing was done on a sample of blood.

Written as DNA, the CDR3 is TGTGCCAGCAGCCAATCACTCCTCCAGTCGGAAATGCAGTTCTTC. Translation gives CASSQSLLQSEMQFF. V gene TRBV16 combines with J gene TRBJ2-1; D gene unclear. Germline lookup yields CDR1 KGHSY and CDR2 FQNENV. Trimming removed 0 bases from V and 12 bases from J, with 18 bases in between. The CDR3 loop spans 15 amino acids.